This T cell receptor beta chain was sequenced for a study of cytomegalovirus exposure and HLA in healthy donors. PCR involved 60 Vbeta and 13 Jbeta primers. This table comes from immunoSEQ multiplex PCR, and its TCRdb copy is limited to in-frame clones, with some not included. The sample table sets out 60,000 to 70,000 clones. The specimen was PBMCs. This clonotype was obtained from a boy between 10 and 17 years old in good health and CMV-seronegative.

The CDR3 DNA follows: TGTGCCAGCAGTCGGTCCTCTGGAAACACCATATATTTT. Its translation is CASSRSSGNTIYF. The gene calls are TRBV6-5 and TRBJ1-3; D not certain. Trimming left V 5 bases short and J 0 bases short, with 5 bases between. The CDR3 spans 13 residues. Germline V gene lookup returns CDR1 MNHEY and CDR2 SVGAGI.